This section outlines one TCR beta chain sequence together with its context. The clone's antigen remains unknown. Within one base of it there is no much larger clone, and no base qualities were kept. The sample comes from a study of CD8+CD57+ T cells in acquired aplastic anemia (dated by TCRdb to the late 2010s). Study-level background: A mean of roughly 2.9 ug of DNA, ranging from roughly 0.2 to 27.4 ug, was extracted from sorted CD4+ and CD8+ cells. CD8+CD57+ expansion was defined as a frequency above the mean frequency observed in healthy subjects. Study-wide findings and limitations: About 29 CD8+ CDR3 sequences were found to be shared between patients and controls, but these sequences appeared to be highly expressed in patients and within the immunodominant clones of the patients. No significant difference in CD8+ Simpson's diversity was found between patients and healthy controls (P=0.060).

Flow cytometry had shown CD8+CD57+ cell expansion in the patients selected for sequencing. All patients had severe acquired aplastic anemia diagnosed by International Study of Aplastic Anemia and Agranulocytosis and Camitta criteria. Patients had received no therapy at the time of blood sampling. TCR repertoires of sorted CD4+ and CD8+ blood T cells from severe aplastic anemia patients and healthy subjects were deep-sequenced in the study. In the USA, patient enrollment took place under clinicaltrials.gov protocols 00001620, 01623167, 00001397, 00071045, 00081523 and 00961064. Ficoll-Paque density gradient centrifugation was used to isolate peripheral blood mononuclear cells. Before DNA extraction, CD4+ and CD8+ T cells were sorted by FACS or by magnetic beads. The CDR3 covers 13 residues, taking in both the cysteine and the phenylalanine. Only the CDR3 DNA is retained, 39 bases long and in frame from the first base. Trimming takes 3 bases from V and 0 bases from J, and the germline ends sit 6 bases apart. From a lookup of the germline V gene, CDR1 and CDR2 are MGHDK and SYGVNS.

Profiling of TCR beta VDJ combinations and CDR3 sequences used genomic DNA as the template. An Illumina HiSeq 2000 was the platform used for TCR repertoire sequencing. The paper's data handling went like this. TRBV/TRBJ rearrangement plots, CDR3 size and DJ length profiles, and Simpson's diversity index were used to assess repertoires. The immunodominant clone was defined as the most abundant DNA sequence in deep sequencing data. CDR3 amino acid sequences were screened for sharing across subjects and compared with published repertoires and the VDJdb database. In TCRdb, the public reads were trimmed at Q25 with fastp and aligned with MiXCR, with productive beta chains retained. Every distinct CDR3 protein forms one entry, paired with its most common genes and DNA. TCRdb, rather than the study authors, made the V and J calls. For this sample there are about 240,000 distinct CDR3 sequences; approximately 45% appear just once. 7% to 10% of the sample goes to the ten largest clones.

Sequenced sample: sorted CD4+, CD8+, or CD8+CD57+ T cells (not recorded which) from PBMCs. The receptor's source is a human donor with aplastic anemia. Here the chain combines TRBV25-1 and TRBJ2-7, with the D segment identity uncertain. The nucleotides are TGTGCCAGCAGTGAGTACAGCTCCTACGAGCAGTACTTC. This translates into CASSEYSSYEQYF.